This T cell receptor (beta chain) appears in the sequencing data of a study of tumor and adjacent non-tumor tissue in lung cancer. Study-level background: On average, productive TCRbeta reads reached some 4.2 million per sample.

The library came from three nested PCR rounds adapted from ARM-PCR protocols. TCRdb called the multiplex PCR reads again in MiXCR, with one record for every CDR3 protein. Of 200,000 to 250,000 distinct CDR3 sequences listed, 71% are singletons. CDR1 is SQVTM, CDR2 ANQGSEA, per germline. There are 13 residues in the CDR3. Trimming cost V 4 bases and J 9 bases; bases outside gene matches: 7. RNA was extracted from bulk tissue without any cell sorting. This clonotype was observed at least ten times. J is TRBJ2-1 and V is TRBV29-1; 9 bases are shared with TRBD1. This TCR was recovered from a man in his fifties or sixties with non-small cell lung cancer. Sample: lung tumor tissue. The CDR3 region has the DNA TGCAGCGTTGTGAGACAGGGGGGTACTGAGCAGTTCTTC. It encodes CSVVRQGGTEQFF.